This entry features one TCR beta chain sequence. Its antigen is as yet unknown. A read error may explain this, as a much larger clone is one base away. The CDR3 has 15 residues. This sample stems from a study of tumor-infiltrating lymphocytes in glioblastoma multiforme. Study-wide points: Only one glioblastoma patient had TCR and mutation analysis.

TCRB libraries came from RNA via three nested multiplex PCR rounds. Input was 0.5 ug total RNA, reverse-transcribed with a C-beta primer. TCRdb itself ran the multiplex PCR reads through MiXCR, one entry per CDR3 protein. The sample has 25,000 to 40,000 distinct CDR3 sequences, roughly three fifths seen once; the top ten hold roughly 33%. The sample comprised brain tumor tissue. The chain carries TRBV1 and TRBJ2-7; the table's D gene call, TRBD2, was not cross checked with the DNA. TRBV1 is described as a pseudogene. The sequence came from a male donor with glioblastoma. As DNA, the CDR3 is TGCACCGGCCCGAGTGGCGTACCCTCCTCCTACGAGCAGTACTTC. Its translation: CTGPSGVPSSYEQYF.